The 29 T cell receptor beta chains below come from one sample, sequenced in a study of T cell responses to AZD1222 COVID-19 vaccine. Clones were read by immunoSEQ multiplex PCR, and TCRdb kept only the in-frame ones, dropping some. The sample carries 110,000 or so clones, 88% recorded once. Source: peripheral blood, taken on day 0 of AZD1222 vaccination. Every receptor here comes from an adult in good health.

This chain connects TRBV2 to TRBJ2-3; D unclear. This CDR3 is 13 amino acids long. Per germline, CDR1 SNHLY and CDR2 FYNNEI. V shed 8 bases and J shed 2 bases, with 11 bases lying between them. Here the CDR3 DNA reads TGTGCCAGCTTTCCAGACTTCACAGATACGCAGTATTTT. This translates into CASFPDFTDTQYF.

The chain combines TRBV11-2 with TRBJ2-1, with 7 bases fitting TRBD2. The CDR3 is 15 amino acids. J lost 6 bases, V lost 5 bases, and 10 bases had no gene match. Germline assignment: CDR1 SGHAT and CDR2 FQNNGV. The CDR3 loop is CASSPSWAGANEQFF. The CDR3 DNA reads as TGTGCCAGCAGCCCCTCATGGGCGGGAGCCAATGAGCAGTTCTTC.

The J gene is TRBJ1-6, the V gene TRBV30; 8 nucleotides match TRBD1. CDR3 length equals 14 residues. CDR1 and CDR2 from the germline V gene are GTSNPN and SVGIG (reference sequence). V shed 2 bases, J shed 6 bases, and the junction held 3 bases outside the gene matches. CDR3 coding DNA: TGTGCCTGGAGTAAGGGACAGGCTAATTCACCCCTCCACTTT. It encodes CAWSKGQANSPLHF.

The table lists this clone with a count of one. The chain recombines TRBV10-3 with TRBJ2-7; D might be TRBD1 (6 bases). Looked up from germline, CDR1 is ENHRY and CDR2 is SYGVKD. This CDR3 is built from 12 residues. Between the trimmed V and J ends, which lost 8 bases and 3 bases, there was a span of 11 bases. This chain's CDR3 is CAIEKGDYEQYF. The CDR3 region has the DNA TGTGCCATCGAGAAGGGGGACTACGAGCAGTACTTC.

The CDR3 loop is CASKSDRGVTSTNEKLFF. In DNA, the CDR3 is TGTGCCAGCAAGTCGGATAGGGGGGTCACTTCAACTAATGAAAAACTGTTTTTT. The chain recombines TRBV5-6 with TRBJ1-4; maybe TRBD1 (6 bases). V lost 6 bases, J lost 0 bases, and 21 bases lay in between. The length of the CDR3 is 18 residues. CDR1 and CDR2 (germline): SGHDT, YYEEEE.

The chain has TRBV19 and TRBJ2-7; 8 nucleotides line up with TRBD1. Unmatched junction bases numbered 2, after V lost 2 bases and J lost 5 bases. Germline V lookup: CDR1 LNHDA, CDR2 SQIVND (reference sequence). This CDR3 has 13 residues. For the CDR3, the DNA is TGTGCCAGTAGTATAAAGACAGGGGACGAGCAGTACTTC. Its protein is CASSIKTGDEQYF.

This chain connects TRBV27 to TRBJ1-1, with 12 nucleotides matching TRBD1. This CDR3 contains 17 residues. Germline V gene data show CDR1 as MNHEY and CDR2 as SMNVEV (reference sequence). V shed 6 bases and J 1 base; nucleotides not matched to a gene: 9. CDR3 DNA: TGTGCCAGCAGACCGGGACAGGGGGCCTATCCGAACACTGAAGCTTTCTTT. It is translated as CASRPGQGAYPNTEAFF.

The chain joins TRBV5-1 to TRBJ2-3; unclear D gene. The germline CDR1 and CDR2 sequences are SGHRS and YFSETQ. The CDR3 is 13 amino acids. The V end lost 0 bases, the J end lost 4 bases, and 6 bases lay between the germline ends. The CDR3 here is CASSLGGADTQYF. In DNA form, the CDR3 reads TGCGCCAGCAGCTTGGGTGGTGCAGATACGCAGTATTTT. Complete variable domain (other parts from reference TRBV5-1 and TRBJ2-3): KAGVTQTPRYLIKTRGQQVTLSCSPISGHRSVSWYQQTPGQGLQFLFEYFSETQRNKGNFPGRFSGRQFSNSRSEMNVSTLELGDSALYLCASSLGGADTQYFGPGTRLTVL.

V is TRBV12-3 or TRBV12-4 and J is TRBJ2-5, with unresolved D. V was shortened by 3 bases and J by 2 bases, with 7 bases between the two germline ends. The CDR3 consists of 13 residues. The CDR3 sequence: CASSLGQQETQYF. In nucleotides, the CDR3 is TGTGCCAGCAGTTTGGGTCAGCAAGAGACCCAGTACTTC.

The V gene is TRBV19, the J gene TRBJ2-2; TRBD1 agrees at 7 bases. The V gene end was trimmed by 6 bases and the J gene end by 0 bases; junction bases not matched to a gene: 1. CDR1 LNHDA and CDR2 SQIVND come from the germline V gene (reference sequence). This CDR3 is built from 14 residues. The CDR3 sequence is CASRDRPNTGELFF. In DNA form, the CDR3 reads TGTGCCAGTAGGGACAGGCCGAACACCGGGGAGCTGTTTTTT.

V and J are TRBV6-5 and TRBJ2-7; a weak D match, TRBD2 (5 bases). This CDR3 has 14 amino acids. The germline gives CDR1 MNHEY, CDR2 SVGAGI. V shed 5 bases and J shed 5 bases, with 16 bases lying between them. The CDR3 nucleotides are TGTGCCAGCAGTCACGTATGGGAGAGTAACGAGCAGTACTTC. Translated: CASSHVWESNEQYF.

The chain joins TRBV6-5 to TRBJ2-1; perhaps TRBD1 as D (5 bases). Germline lookup yields CDR1 MNHEY and CDR2 SVGAGI. The CDR3 consists of 15 residues. The ends were cut back, 4 bases at V and 4 bases at J, with 14 bases in the middle. CDR3 nucleotide sequence: TGTGCCAGCAGTTTTGCCCTGACAGATTACAATGAGCAGTTCTTC. Translating gives CASSFALTDYNEQFF.

J is TRBJ1-1 and V is TRBV28; D not certain. CDR1 MDHEN and CDR2 SYDVKM come from the germline V gene. This CDR3 has 15 amino acids. Trimming took 10 bases from V and 0 from J, leaving 18 bases between them. The CDR3 DNA follows: TGTGCCATTAAAGGGCAGAGAACCATGAACACTGAAGCTTTCTTT. Translating gives CAIKGQRTMNTEAFF.

The chain combines TRBV7-9 with TRBJ1-1, with D possibly matching TRBD1 (5 bases). There are 13 residues in the CDR3. The V gene lost 3 bases and the J gene lost 6 bases, with 11 bases spanning the gap. Per the germline V gene, CDR1 is SEHNR and CDR2 is FQNEAQ (reference sequence). The CDR3 nucleotides read TGTGCCAGCAGCTTTTGGGGGTTACCTGAAGCTTTCTTT. The encoded protein is CASSFWGLPEAFF. Supplemented by reference TRBV7-9 and TRBJ1-1, the full variable domain reads DTGVSQNPRHKITKRGQNVTFRCDPISEHNRLYWYRQTLGQGPEFLTYFQNEAQLEKSRLLSDRFSAERPKGSFSTLEIQRTEQGDSAMYLCASSFWGLPEAFFGQGTRLTVV.

Here the CDR3 DNA reads TGTGCCAGCAGTTTATCGGTAGGGGGCGACTATGGCTACACCTTC. This codes for CASSLSVGGDYGYTF. The chain joins TRBV27 to TRBJ1-2, with TRBD1 matching 7 bases. The CDR3 is 15 residues long. Germline V CDR1 and CDR2: MNHEY, SMNVEV (reference sequence). With 0 bases clipped from V and 3 bases from J, the junction kept 4 bases outside the gene matches.

This sequence joins TRBV11-2 and TRBJ2-5; the D gene could be TRBD1 or TRBD2 (6 bases each). The CDR3 covers 15 residues. V gave up 6 bases and J gave up 2 bases, with 16 bases separating them. Germline assignment: CDR1 SGHAT and CDR2 FQNNGV. CDR3 bases: TGTGCCAGCAGTGTTGATGGCGGGACACAAGAGACCCAGTACTTC. As protein: CASSVDGGTQETQYF.

The chain joins TRBV15 to TRBJ1-1, with 8 positions matching TRBD1. Germline V gene lookup returns CDR1 LNHNV and CDR2 YYDKDF (reference sequence). The CDR3 spans 16 residues. With 3 bases clipped from V and 0 bases from J, the junction kept 6 bases outside the gene matches. CDR3 nucleotides: TGTGCCACCAGCAGGGTACAGGGGGAGGTGAACACTGAAGCTTTCTTT. Translation: CATSRVQGEVNTEAFF.

This clone was counted once. The gene calls are TRBV6-5 and TRBJ1-3; perhaps TRBD1 as D (5 bases). With 4 bases removed from V and 1 base from J, the gap between germline ends came to 8 bases. This CDR3 region has 14 residues. The germline CDR1 and CDR2 sequences are MNHEY and SVGAGI. The CDR3, as DNA: TGTGCCAGCAGTTCAGGGAATTCTGGAAACACCATATATTTT. It encodes CASSSGNSGNTIYF.

This sequence joins TRBV18 and TRBJ1-3; no reliable D call. CDR1 KGHSH and CDR2 LQKENI come from the germline V gene. The CDR3 has 15 amino acids. V lost 5 bases, J lost 0 bases, and 11 bases lay in between. CDR3 DNA: TGTGCCAGCTCAAACGGGGTTCTCTCTGGAAACACCATATATTTT. Translating it yields CASSNGVLSGNTIYF.

The V gene is TRBV7-2, the J gene TRBJ2-5; D is unresolved. The CDR3 spans 14 residues. The V and J ends lost 1 base and 1 base respectively, with 7 bases between them. CDR1 is SGHTA, CDR2 FQGNSA, per germline. In DNA form, the CDR3 reads TGTGCCAGCAGCTTAGAACAGCTCCAAGAGACCCAGTACTTC. Translating it yields CASSLEQLQETQYF.

The chain is built from TRBV11-3 and TRBJ2-1, with a tentative D call TRBD2 (6 bases). CDR1 and CDR2 from the germline V gene are SGHNT and YENEEA. Trimming stripped 0 bases from V and 6 bases from J, with 15 bases between. This CDR3 comprises 16 residues. In nucleotides, the CDR3 is TGTGCCAGCAGCTTAGATGGGGGGAATATGGGCAATGAGCAGTTCTTC. It specifies CASSLDGGNMGNEQFF. Drawing the rest from reference TRBV11-3 and TRBJ2-1, the complete variable domain is EAGVVQSPRYKIIEKKQPVAFWCNPISGHNTLYWYLQNLGQGPELLIRYENEEAVDDSQLPKDRFSAERLKGVDSTLKIQPAELGDSAVYLCASSLDGGNMGNEQFFGPGTRLTVL.

This rearrangement joins TRBV6-4 to TRBJ2-1; D is undetermined. Germline V gene data show CDR1 as MRHNA and CDR2 as SNTAGT. Deletions cut 4 bases from V and 3 bases from J, with 10 bases between. The CDR3 extends over 14 amino acids. The CDR3 spells CASSVQENYNEQFF. The CDR3 DNA reads TGTGCCAGCAGTGTCCAGGAGAACTACAATGAGCAGTTCTTC.

This clone was counted between two and nine times. The V call is TRBV4-1, the J call TRBJ1-5; D is perhaps TRBD1 (5 bases). Deletions cut 0 bases from V and 7 bases from J, with 10 bases between. Germline V gives CDR1 MGHRA, CDR2 YSYEKL. The CDR3 loop spans 14 amino acids. This CDR3 reads CASSQDRGWQPQHF. In nucleotides, the CDR3 is TGCGCCAGCAGCCAAGATAGGGGATGGCAGCCCCAGCATTTT.

The V call is TRBV3-1 (or the pseudogene TRBV3-2), the J call TRBJ2-3; TRBD2 might be the D (5 bases). The germline V gene has CDR1 LGHDT and CDR2 YNNKEL (reference sequence). V lost 1 base to trimming and J lost 6 bases, with 17 bases between them. CDR3 length: 16 residues. CDR3 region: CASSQGGHPAIDTQYF. The CDR3 coding sequence is TGTGCCAGCAGCCAAGGAGGGCATCCAGCGATCGATACGCAGTATTTT.

The rearrangement joins TRBV29-1 to TRBJ2-7; possible D gene TRBD2, 6 bases. CDR3 length: 13 residues. Germline CDR1 SQVTM, CDR2 ANQGSEA. With 7 bases removed from V and 0 bases from J, the gap between germline ends came to 13 bases. CDR3 nucleotide sequence: TGCAGCGGCCTACTAGCCAGCTCCTACGAGCAGTACTTC. Translation: CSGLLASSYEQYF.

The chain recombines TRBV4-3 with TRBJ2-2, with no clear D. This CDR3 is 16 amino acids long. CDR1 and CDR2 from the germline V gene are LGHNA and YSLEER. Trimming left V 3 bases short and J 0 bases short, with 11 bases between. DNA for the CDR3: TGCGCCAGCAGCCAGGGTGGAATTTCGAACACCGGGGAGCTGTTTTTT. Amino acids: CASSQGGISNTGELFF.

The chain uses TRBV19 and TRBJ1-4; D call uncertain. The CDR3 contains 13 residues. The V end was cut by 5 bases, the J end by 11 bases, with 15 bases between. Germline CDR1 and CDR2: LNHDA and SQIVND (reference sequence). CDR3 loop: CASSPDRPGKLFF. The CDR3 DNA reads TGTGCCAGTAGTCCGGACCGGCCGGGGAAACTGTTTTTT.

The J gene is TRBJ1-1, the V gene TRBV14; D is ambiguous. Deletions cut 4 bases from V and 1 base from J, with 7 bases between. Germline CDR1 SGHDN, CDR2 FVKESK. CDR3 length: 13 residues. The CDR3 DNA follows: TGTGCCAGCAGCCTGGAGGAGAACACTGAAGCTTTCTTT. This encodes CASSLEENTEAFF. The entire variable domain, with the rest obtained from reference TRBV14 and TRBJ1-1, is as follows: EAGVTQFPSHSVIEKGQTVTLRCDPISGHDNLYWYRRVMGKEIKFLLHFVKESKQDESGMPNNRFLAERTGGTYSTLKVQPAELEDSGVYFCASSLEENTEAFFGQGTRLTVV.

As for this clone: The junction and the germline gene differ at one end; a read error may be behind it. The chain carries TRBV15 and TRBJ1-1; no firm D call. The CDR3 extends over 12 amino acids. Looked up from germline, CDR1 is LNHNV and CDR2 is YYDKDF (reference sequence). The CDR3 sequence: CATSRDLGEGFF. DNA for the CDR3: TGTGCCACCAGCAGAGATCTGGGAGAAGGTTTCTTT.